Listed below are T cell receptor beta chains from one sample, sequenced in a study of PD-1 blockade in classical Hodgkin lymphoma. Libraries were prepared by immunoSEQ multiplex PCR; TCRdb keeps only in-frame clonotypes and omits some of them. The sample holds some 19,000 clones, about three quarters seen once. The material sequenced was peripheral blood mononuclear cells (PBMCs), taken before the second cycle of nivolumab. The receptors come from a human donor with classical Hodgkin lymphoma. Each CDR3 is given with its conserved first and last residue. The D gene is left open where the match is weak. Part of the rows lack a size; the others show once, few, many or a class for expanded clones.

D: NA; J: TRBJ1-6; size: NA; V: TRBV5-1; CDR3: CASSAQGSTNSPLHF; DNA: TGCGCCAGCAGCGCCCAGGGGTCTACTAATTCACCCCTCCACTTT
D: TRBD1; J: TRBJ1-1; size: NA; V: TRBV18; CDR3: CASSPRQGTMNTEAFF; DNA: TGTGCCAGCTCACCAAGACAGGGTACTATGAACACTGAAGCTTTCTTT
D: NA; J: TRBJ2-7; size: NA; V: TRBV10-3; CDR3: CAISGTSHSYEQYF; DNA: TGTGCCATCAGTGGCACCTCACACTCCTACGAGCAGTACTTC
D: NA; J: TRBJ2-7; size: NA; V: TRBV6-1; CDR3: CASSEAVSYEQYF; DNA: TGTGCCAGCAGTGAAGCGGTCAGCTACGAGCAGTACTTC
D: NA; J: TRBJ2-7; size: NA; V: TRBV10-3; CDR3: CAISESTSAYEQYF; DNA: TGTGCCATCAGTGAGTCAACTTCAGCCTACGAGCAGTACTTC
D: TRBD1; J: TRBJ2-7; size: NA; V: TRBV19; CDR3: CASSPGQGLSYEQYF; DNA: TGTGCCAGCTCCCCGGGACAGGGCCTCTCCTACGAGCAGTACTTC
D: NA; J: TRBJ1-3; size: NA; V: TRBV6-1; CDR3: CASSEADVPGNTIYF; DNA: TGTGCCAGCAGTGAAGCCGACGTACCTGGAAACACCATATATTTT
D: TRBD2; J: TRBJ2-3; size: few; V: TRBV7-9; CDR3: CASTWGGSTDTQYF; DNA: TGTGCCAGCACGTGGGGGGGTAGCACAGATACGCAGTATTTT
D: TRBD1; J: TRBJ1-2; size: NA; V: TRBV6-6; CDR3: CASSPRGQASYGYTF; DNA: TGTGCCAGCAGCCCCAGGGGACAGGCTTCCTATGGCTACACCTTC
D: TRBD2; J: TRBJ2-2; size: NA; V: TRBV6-5; CDR3: CASSAGRVGTGELFF; DNA: TGTGCCAGCAGCGCAGGGAGGGTGGGCACCGGGGAGCTGTTTTTT
D: NA; J: TRBJ1-2; size: NA; V: TRBV29-1; CDR3: CSVEVGGAGGYTF; DNA: TGCAGCGTTGAAGTCGGGGGGGCGGGGGGCTACACCTTC
D: TRBD2; J: TRBJ2-5; size: NA; V: TRBV18; CDR3: CASSPGGSQETQYF; DNA: TGTGCCAGCTCACCTGGCGGGAGCCAGGAGACCCAGTACTTC
D: TRBD2; J: TRBJ2-7; size: NA; V: TRBV7-2; CDR3: CASSSPRLAGGWEQYF; DNA: TGTGCCAGCAGCTCGCCGCGACTAGCGGGGGGGTGGGAGCAGTACTTC
D: NA; J: TRBJ1-1; size: NA; V: TRBV2; CDR3: CASSEEDIYTEAFF; DNA: TGTGCCAGCAGTGAGGAGGACATCTACACTGAAGCTTTCTTT
D: NA; J: TRBJ2-1; size: NA; V: TRBV29-1; CDR3: CSVEGLNEQFF; DNA: TGCAGCGTTGAAGGTCTCAATGAGCAGTTCTTC
D: NA; J: TRBJ2-7; size: few; V: TRBV7-2; CDR3: CASSRGPSYEQYF; DNA: TGTGCCAGCAGTCGGGGCCCTTCCTACGAGCAGTACTTC
D: TRBD2; J: TRBJ2-1; size: few; V: TRBV5-8; CDR3: CASSYPGLAGGNEQFF; DNA: TGTGCCAGCAGCTATCCGGGACTAGCGGGGGGGAATGAGCAGTTCTTC
D: NA; J: TRBJ1-2; size: NA; V: TRBV14; CDR3: CASSQDVQGPYTF; DNA: TGTGCCAGCAGCCAAGATGTTCAGGGCCCCTACACCTTC
D: NA; J: TRBJ2-6; size: NA; V: TRBV7-9; CDR3: CASSLGQFSGANVLTF; DNA: TGTGCCAGCAGTCTCGGGCAGTTCTCTGGGGCCAACGTCCTGACTTTC
D: NA; J: TRBJ1-1; size: few; V: TRBV11-2; CDR3: CASSFGGVNTEAFF; DNA: TGTGCCAGCAGCTTTGGGGGGGTGAACACTGAAGCTTTCTTT
D: NA; J: TRBJ2-6; size: NA; V: TRBV19; CDR3: CASSIAASGANVLTF; DNA: TGTGCCAGTAGTATCGCGGCCTCTGGGGCCAACGTCCTGACTTTC
D: TRBD2; J: TRBJ2-3; size: NA; V: TRBV11-2; CDR3: CASSWGLERVTDTQYF; DNA: TGTGCCAGCAGCTGGGGACTAGAGCGGGTCACAGATACGCAGTATTTT
D: NA; J: TRBJ2-7; size: NA; V: TRBV27; CDR3: CASSFGLAYEQYF; DNA: TGTGCCAGCAGTTTCGGGTTGGCCTACGAGCAGTACTTC
D: NA; J: TRBJ2-5; size: NA; V: TRBV30; CDR3: CAWSPGRVRTQYF; DNA: TGTGCCTGGAGTCCAGGGAGAGTTAGAACCCAGTACTTC
D: TRBD1; J: TRBJ1-2; size: few; V: TRBV5-4; CDR3: CASSIDGTATIGYTF; DNA: TGTGCCAGCAGCATAGACGGGACAGCCACTATCGGCTACACCTTC
D: NA; J: TRBJ2-3; size: few; V: TRBV18; CDR3: CASSSRAPEDTQYF; DNA: TGTGCCAGCTCCTCCAGGGCCCCGGAGGATACGCAGTATTTT
D: NA; J: TRBJ2-2; size: NA; V: TRBV5-1; CDR3: CASSSGPEGHLGTGELFF; DNA: TGCGCCAGCAGCTCCGGGCCCGAGGGACACCTAGGAACCGGGGAGCTGTTTTTT
D: NA; J: TRBJ2-5; size: NA; V: TRBV4-2; CDR3: CASSQAQDSLTQYF; DNA: TGTGCCAGCAGCCAAGCACAGGATTCGCTGACCCAGTACTTC
D: TRBD1; J: TRBJ1-1; size: NA; V: TRBV2; CDR3: CASSHGQGGSAFF; DNA: TGTGCCAGCAGTCATGGACAGGGAGGTTCGGCTTTCTTT
D: TRBD2; J: TRBJ2-7; size: medium-sized; V: TRBV6-1; CDR3: CASSELGLGGYF; DNA: TGTGCCAGCAGTGAACTGGGACTAGGAGGGTACTTC
D: NA; J: TRBJ1-2; size: few; V: TRBV10-3; CDR3: CAIREDRYGYTF; DNA: TGTGCCATCAGAGAGGACCGGTATGGCTACACCTTC
D: NA; J: TRBJ1-1; size: NA; V: TRBV7-7; CDR3: CASSLQGNTEAFF; DNA: TGTGCCAGCAGCTTACAAGGGAACACTGAAGCTTTCTTT
D: TRBD1; J: TRBJ1-6; size: NA; V: TRBV6-6; CDR3: CASTRKTGVGSPLHF; DNA: TGTGCCAGCACGAGGAAAACAGGGGTTGGTTCACCCCTCCACTTT
D: TRBD1; J: TRBJ2-3; size: once; V: TRBV11-2; CDR3: CASSATLTGTGLTTDTQYF; DNA: TGTGCCAGCAGCGCCACTTTGACCGGGACAGGGTTAACCACAGATACGCAGTATTTT
D: TRBD1; J: TRBJ1-5; size: NA; V: TRBV6-6; CDR3: CASSIGTGMDQPQHF; DNA: TGTGCCAGCAGTATAGGGACAGGGATGGATCAGCCCCAGCATTTT
D: NA; J: TRBJ2-5; size: NA; V: TRBV20-1; CDR3: CSAGDETQYF; DNA: TGCAGTGCAGGGGACGAGACCCAGTACTTC
D: NA; J: TRBJ1-3; size: NA; V: TRBV5-1; CDR3: CASSLVTDGNTIYF; DNA: TGCGCCAGCAGCTTGGTGACAGACGGAAACACCATATATTTT
D: NA; J: TRBJ1-2; size: NA; V: TRBV21-1; CDR3: CASSKGWDRGYTF; DNA: TGTGCCAGCAGCAAAGGCTGGGATCGAGGCTACACCTTC
D: NA; J: TRBJ1-5; size: NA; V: TRBV6-6; CDR3: CASSYTSTPGNQPQHF; DNA: TGTGCCAGCAGCTACACATCGACCCCAGGCAATCAGCCCCAGCATTTT
D: NA; J: TRBJ1-2; size: NA; V: TRBV6-5; CDR3: CASRGVSRGYTF; DNA: TGTGCCAGCAGGGGCGTGTCCCGTGGCTACACCTTC
D: TRBD1; J: TRBJ2-1; size: NA; V: TRBV30; CDR3: CAWEGQGVGVNEQFF; DNA: TGTGCCTGGGAGGGACAGGGGGTGGGAGTGAATGAGCAGTTCTTC
D: NA; J: TRBJ2-3; size: NA; V: TRBV5-1; CDR3: CASSSGQSTDTQYF; DNA: TGCGCCAGCAGCTCAGGACAGAGCACAGATACGCAGTATTTT
D: TRBD1; J: TRBJ2-7; size: once; V: TRBV19; CDR3: CASSASGTGTYEQYF; DNA: TGTGCCAGTAGTGCTTCCGGGACAGGGACCTACGAGCAGTACTTC
D: NA; J: TRBJ1-3; size: NA; V: TRBV4-1; CDR3: CASSQEGWQGLSGNTIYF; DNA: TGCGCCAGCAGCCAAGAAGGTTGGCAGGGCCTCTCTGGAAACACCATATATTTT
D: NA; J: TRBJ2-5; size: once; V: TRBV18; CDR3: CASSPLSGRTLQETQYF; DNA: TGTGCCAGCTCACCACTTTCGGGCAGAACTCTCCAAGAGACCCAGTACTTC
D: TRBD1; J: TRBJ1-2; size: few; V: TRBV10-3; CDR3: CAIIDSGTGGGGYTF; DNA: TGTGCCATAATCGACTCCGGGACAGGGGGTGGTGGCTACACCTTC
D: NA; J: TRBJ2-5; size: NA; V: TRBV5-8; CDR3: CASSLEGRGAAGPLETQYF; DNA: TGTGCCAGCAGCTTGGAAGGTCGCGGGGCCGCGGGACCCCTGGAGACCCAGTACTTC
D: TRBD2; J: TRBJ2-7; size: NA; V: TRBV7-9; CDR3: CASSSPGRAGGYEQYF; DNA: TGTGCCAGCAGTTCCCCAGGGCGAGCGGGAGGGTACGAGCAGTACTTC
D: NA; J: TRBJ1-1; size: few; V: TRBV5-1; CDR3: CASSLSLNTEAFF; DNA: TGCGCCAGCAGCTTGTCCCTGAACACTGAAGCTTTCTTT
D: TRBD1; J: TRBJ1-1; size: NA; V: TRBV6-5; CDR3: CASSDRGNTEAFF; DNA: TGTGCCAGCAGTGACAGGGGGAACACTGAAGCTTTCTTT
D: NA; J: TRBJ2-1; size: NA; V: TRBV5-6; CDR3: CASSRGVPYNEQFF; DNA: TGTGCCAGCAGCCGTGGGGTGCCCTACAATGAGCAGTTCTTC